Detailed here is one T cell receptor (beta chain). One entry per CDR3 protein, called by TCRdb with MiXCR from the 5' RACE reads. The profile shows hundreds of thousands of distinct CDR3 sequences, 18% of them singletons. Germline V gene lookup returns CDR1 SQVTM and CDR2 ANQGSEA. Deletions cut 2 bases from V and 0 bases from J, with 8 bases between. This CDR3 has 14 residues. This sample was included in a study of identical twins. These data were also reused for a study on T cells expressing NK-cell markers.

The sample comprised PBMCs. This sequence originates from a woman between 18 and 29 years old in good health. The V and J genes are TRBV29-1 and TRBJ1-3, with D possibly TRBD1 on 5 matching bases. CDR3 region: CSVERGVSGNTIYF. The CDR3 DNA reads as TGCAGCGTTGAAAGGGGTGTCTCTGGAAACACCATATATTTT.